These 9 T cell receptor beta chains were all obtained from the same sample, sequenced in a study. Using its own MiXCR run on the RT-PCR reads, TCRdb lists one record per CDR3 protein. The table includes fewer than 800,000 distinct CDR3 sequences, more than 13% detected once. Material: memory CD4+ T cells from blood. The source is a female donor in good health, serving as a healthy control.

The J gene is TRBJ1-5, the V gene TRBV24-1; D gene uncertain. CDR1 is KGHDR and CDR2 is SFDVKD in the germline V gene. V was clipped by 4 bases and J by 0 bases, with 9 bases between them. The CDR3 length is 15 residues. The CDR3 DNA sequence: TGTGCCACCAGTGACCCTCAAGATAGCAATCAGCCCCAGCATTTT. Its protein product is CATSDPQDSNQPQHF.

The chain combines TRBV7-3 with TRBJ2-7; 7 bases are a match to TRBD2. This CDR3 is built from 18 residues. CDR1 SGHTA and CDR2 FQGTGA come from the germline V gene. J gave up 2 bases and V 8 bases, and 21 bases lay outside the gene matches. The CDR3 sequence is CASLPRSGVPMTTYEQYF. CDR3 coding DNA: TGTGCCAGCCTACCGAGGAGCGGGGTCCCGATGACCACCTACGAGCAGTACTTC.

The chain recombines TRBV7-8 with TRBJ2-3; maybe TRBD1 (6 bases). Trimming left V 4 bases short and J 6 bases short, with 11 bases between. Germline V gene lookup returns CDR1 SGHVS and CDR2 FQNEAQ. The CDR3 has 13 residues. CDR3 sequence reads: CASSSDSWDTQYF. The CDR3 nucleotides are TGTGCCAGCAGCTCGGACAGCTGGGATACGCAGTATTTT.

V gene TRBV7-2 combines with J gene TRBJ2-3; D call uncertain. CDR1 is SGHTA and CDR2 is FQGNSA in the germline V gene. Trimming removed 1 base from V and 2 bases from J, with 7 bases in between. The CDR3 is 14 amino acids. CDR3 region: CASSLETLTDTQYF. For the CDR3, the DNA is TGTGCCAGCAGCTTAGAAACGCTCACAGATACGCAGTATTTT.

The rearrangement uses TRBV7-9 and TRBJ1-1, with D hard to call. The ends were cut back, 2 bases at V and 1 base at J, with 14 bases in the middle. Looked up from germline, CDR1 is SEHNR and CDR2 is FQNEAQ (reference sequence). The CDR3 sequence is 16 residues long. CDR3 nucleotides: TGTGCCAGCAGCTTAAGGGTTACCAGTGGGAACACTGAAGCTTTCTTT. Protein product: CASSLRVTSGNTEAFF.

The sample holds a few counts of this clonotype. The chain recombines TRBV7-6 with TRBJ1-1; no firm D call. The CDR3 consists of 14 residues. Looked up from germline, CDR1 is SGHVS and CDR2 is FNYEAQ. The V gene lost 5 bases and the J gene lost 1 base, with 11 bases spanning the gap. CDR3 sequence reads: CASSPSAGNTEAFF. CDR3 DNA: TGTGCCAGCAGCCCTTCGGCCGGGAACACTGAAGCTTTCTTT. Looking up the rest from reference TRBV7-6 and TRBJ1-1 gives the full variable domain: GAGVSQSPRYKVTKRGQDVALRCDPISGHVSLYWYRQALGQGPEFLTYFNYEAQQDKSGLPNDRFSAERPEGSISTLTIQRTEQRDSAMYRCASSPSAGNTEAFFGQGTRLTVV.

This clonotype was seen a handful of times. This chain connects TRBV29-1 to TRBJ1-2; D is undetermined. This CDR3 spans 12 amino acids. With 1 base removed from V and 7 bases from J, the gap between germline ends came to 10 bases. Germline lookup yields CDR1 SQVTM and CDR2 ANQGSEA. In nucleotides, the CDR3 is TGCAGCGTTGAAGGATTTAATGTTGGCTACACCTTC. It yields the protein CSVEGFNVGYTF.

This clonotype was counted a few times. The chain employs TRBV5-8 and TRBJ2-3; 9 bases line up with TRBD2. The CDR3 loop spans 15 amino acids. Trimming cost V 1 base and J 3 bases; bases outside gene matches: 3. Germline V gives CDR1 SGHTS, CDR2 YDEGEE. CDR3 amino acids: CASSLKAGGTDTQYF. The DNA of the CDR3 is TGTGCCAGCAGCTTGAAGGCGGGGGGGACAGATACGCAGTATTTT.

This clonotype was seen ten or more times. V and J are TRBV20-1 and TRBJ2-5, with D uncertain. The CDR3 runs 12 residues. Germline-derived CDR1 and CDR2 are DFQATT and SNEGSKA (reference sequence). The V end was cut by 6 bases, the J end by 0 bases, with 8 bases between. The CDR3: CSAWRYQETQYF. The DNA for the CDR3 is TGCAGTGCGTGGCGGTACCAAGAGACCCAGTACTTC.